A selection of T cell receptor beta chains follows, all from one sample in a study of blood T cell repertoires in COVID-19. Profiling relied on immunoSEQ multiplex PCR, and the TCRdb table lists in-frame clones only, not all of them. The data hold fewer than 350,000 clones, with 87% observed a single time. Input material: peripheral blood. These receptors were collected from a man aged 30-40 years with COVID-19, enrolled during active disease. CDR3s include the opening cysteine and the closing phenylalanine or tryptophan. D genes are given only for firm matches. A row's size may be missing; if present it is once, few, many or a size class.

j_call d_call clone_size v_call cdr3_aa cdr3_nt
TRBJ2-3 TRBD2 - TRBV29-1 CTVSGRGGDTQYF TGCACCGTTAGCGGGAGGGGAGGAGATACGCAGTATTTT
TRBJ2-3 TRBD2 - TRBV27 CASSPWGNLAGVTSTDTQYF TGTGCCAGCAGTCCGTGGGGGAACTTAGCGGGGGTGACTAGCACAGATACGCAGTATTTT
TRBJ2-1 - - TRBV5-1 CASSLGGRRNEQFF TGCGCCAGCAGCCTAGGGGGTCGTCGCAATGAGCAGTTCTTC
TRBJ2-3 - - TRBV18 CASSRGQPTDTQYF TGTGCCAGCTCACGAGGACAGCCCACAGATACGCAGTATTTT
TRBJ1-2 - - TRBV27 CASSPLLGTYGYTF TGTGCCAGCAGCCCCCTCCTTGGGACTTATGGCTACACCTTC
TRBJ2-7 TRBD1 - TRBV23-1 CASSSDRGVSYEQYF TGCGCCAGCAGTTCGGACAGGGGCGTCTCCTACGAGCAGTACTTC
TRBJ1-6 TRBD1 - TRBV6-5 CASSYAGGSNSPLHF TGTGCCAGCAGTTACGCAGGGGGCTCTAATTCACCCCTCCACTTT
TRBJ2-4 TRBD2 - TRBV19 CASSPGLAESGAKNIQYF TGTGCCAGTAGCCCGGGACTAGCGGAAAGTGGGGCCAAAAACATTCAGTACTTC
TRBJ1-5 - once TRBV27 CASSRQDSNQPQHF TGTGCCAGCAGTCGACAGGATAGCAATCAGCCCCAGCATTTT
TRBJ2-7 - - TRBV28 CASSVGMDGLWRISYEQYF TGTGCCAGCAGTGTAGGGATGGACGGTCTATGGAGGATCTCCTACGAGCAGTACTTC
TRBJ2-5 TRBD1 - TRBV6-6 CASSYAGQGGETQYF TGTGCCAGCAGTTACGCGGGACAGGGAGGGGAGACCCAGTACTTC
TRBJ1-1 - - TRBV7-9 CASITLLGGTEAFF TGTGCCAGCATCACCTTATTGGGGGGTACTGAAGCTTTCTTT
TRBJ2-1 TRBD2 - TRBV10-3 CAIRALAVNEQFF TGTGCCATCAGGGCACTAGCGGTAAATGAGCAGTTCTTC
TRBJ2-1 TRBD2 - TRBV10-3 CAISESPWTSGGANEQFF TGTGCCATCAGTGAGTCTCCATGGACTAGCGGGGGGGCAAATGAGCAGTTCTTC
TRBJ1-1 - - TRBV7-9 CASSSTAGTMNTEAFF TGTGCCAGCAGCTCAACCGCGGGGACCATGAACACTGAAGCTTTCTTT
TRBJ1-2 - many TRBV29-1 CSVEDLRLGGYTF TGCAGCGTTGAAGATCTGAGGTTGGGTGGCTACACCTTC
TRBJ1-3 - once TRBV19 CASSTYQGSGNTIYF TGTGCCAGTAGTACCTACCAGGGGTCTGGAAACACCATATATTTT
TRBJ1-2 - - TRBV7-8 CASSPYPTGLGGYTF TGTGCCAGCAGCCCCTACCCTACAGGGCTAGGTGGCTACACCTTC
TRBJ2-4 TRBD2 - TRBV29-1 CSVAPSGLNIQYF TGCAGCGTTGCCCCTAGCGGACTAAACATTCAGTACTTC
TRBJ2-1 TRBD1 - TRBV12-3/TRBV12-4 CASSLQTGSEQFF TGTGCCAGCAGCCTCCAGACAGGGAGTGAGCAGTTCTTC
TRBJ2-2 TRBD1 - TRBV24-1 CATSAPDRAGELFF TGTGCCACCAGTGCCCCGGACAGGGCCGGGGAGCTGTTTTTT
TRBJ1-2 TRBD1 - TRBV19 CASSLTGRVYGYTF TGTGCCAGTAGCCTGACAGGGCGCGTCTATGGCTACACCTTC
TRBJ2-3 TRBD1 - TRBV7-7 CASSSGQVGTDTQYF TGTGCCAGCAGCTCCGGACAGGTTGGGACAGATACGCAGTATTTT
TRBJ1-5 TRBD1 - TRBV18 CASSPGTGGNQPQHF TGTGCCAGCTCTCCCGGGACAGGGGGCAATCAGCCCCAGCATTTT
TRBJ1-2 - - TRBV19 CASSIALGSNYGYTF TGTGCCAGTAGTATCGCCCTTGGCTCTAACTATGGCTACACCTTC
TRBJ2-1 TRBD2 few TRBV28 CASRRMGGSLSNEQFF TGTGCCAGCAGGCGAATGGGCGGGAGCTTGAGCAATGAGCAGTTCTTC
TRBJ1-5 - - TRBV7-2 CASSLDGGNYQPQHF TGTGCCAGCAGCTTAGATGGAGGGAATTATCAGCCCCAGCATTTT
TRBJ2-1 TRBD2 - TRBV6-5 CASSRGTSGTDEQFF TGTGCCAGCAGCCGAGGGACTAGCGGGACCGATGAGCAGTTCTTC
TRBJ1-2 - - TRBV10-3 CAISRGIDYGYTF TGTGCCATCAGTCGGGGGATTGACTATGGCTACACCTTC
TRBJ1-4 TRBD1 - TRBV18 CASSLTGTGYEKLFF TGTGCCAGCTCGCTGACCGGGACAGGGTATGAAAAACTGTTTTTT
TRBJ2-7 TRBD1 - TRBV27 CASSLILSGTGLYEQYF TGTGCCAGCAGTTTAATTCTGTCCGGGACAGGGCTATACGAGCAGTACTTC
TRBJ2-7 TRBD1 - TRBV2 CASSRAGTELYEQYF TGTGCCAGCAGTAGAGCCGGGACAGAACTATACGAGCAGTACTTC
TRBJ2-3 TRBD2 once TRBV7-9 CASTRTSGSTDTQYF TGTGCCAGCACCCGGACTAGCGGTAGCACAGATACGCAGTATTTT
TRBJ1-2 TRBD1 few TRBV9 CASSLGQGDYGYTF TGTGCCAGCAGCCTCGGACAGGGGGACTATGGCTACACCTTC
TRBJ1-1 - once TRBV9 CASSRRGRESTEAFF TGTGCCAGCAGTCGGAGGGGGAGGGAAAGCACTGAAGCTTTCTTT
TRBJ2-7 - - TRBV11-2 CASSDNMGAGASYEQYF TGTGCCAGCAGCGACAATATGGGTGCGGGGGCCTCCTACGAGCAGTACTTC
TRBJ1-1 - once TRBV29-1 CSATVGGRGNTEAFF TGCAGCGCCACGGTGGGGGGGCGCGGAAACACTGAAGCTTTCTTT
TRBJ1-2 - - TRBV19 CASSIGSENYGYTF TGTGCCAGTAGTATTGGGTCGGAGAACTATGGCTACACCTTC
TRBJ2-3 - - TRBV25-1 CASSERAGVGTDTQYF TGTGCCAGCAGTGAAAGGGCAGGGGTGGGCACAGATACGCAGTATTTT
TRBJ2-5 TRBD1 - TRBV15 CATSRIQQGVASYETQYF TGTGCCACCAGCAGAATACAACAGGGGGTCGCGTCTTATGAGACCCAGTACTTC
TRBJ1-1 - - TRBV5-1 CASSLSGGNEAFF TGCGCCAGCAGCTTAAGTGGAGGCAACGAAGCTTTCTTT
TRBJ1-5 TRBD1 - TRBV6-4 CASSRDRADQPQHF TGTGCCAGCAGCCGGGACAGGGCTGATCAGCCCCAGCATTTT